This T cell receptor (beta chain) was recorded in a study of blood T cell repertoires in COVID-19. Study-wide context: Acute-phase and convalescent COVID-19 samples originated in the United States, Italy and Spain. T cells, B-cell-depleted T cells, or PBMCs supplied cDNA or gDNA.

How the authors handled the data: Reference gene primer amplification yielded estimated nucleated cell counts. Clones were sequenced by immunoSEQ multiplex PCR, and TCRdb holds only the in-frame ones, with some missing. That table gives V, J and clone size, and the DNA gave D and trimming. The table includes about 78,000 clones, over 75% detected once. This CDR3 region has 16 residues. The sequencing input was peripheral blood. This receptor was identified in an elderly woman with acute or convalescent COVID-19. This chain uses TRBV21-1 with TRBJ2-1; the table's D call, TRBD1, has no DNA check behind it. TRBV21-1 is a recognized pseudogene. In DNA, the CDR3 is TGTGCCAGCAGCATAGGATCCCCGACAGGCTACAATGAGCAGTTCTTC. This translates into CASSIGSPTGYNEQFF.